This T cell receptor beta chain comes out of a study of long-term antiretroviral therapy in people with HIV. Study findings and constraints: Older ART regimens may have been in use when blood was drawn between about 2004 and 2017.

In regard to this clone: The antigen is unknown. An end of the junction does not agree with germline; a read error may underlie this.

At survey level, the immunoSEQ assay was run in its v3.0 version. It was about 35,000-55,000 T-cell genomes per sample that sequencing targeted. Repertoires were generated with immunoSEQ multiplex PCR, while TCRdb's copy carries only in-frame clones and drops some. The repertoire holds under 45,000 clones, 75% to 85% seen once, with around 5.8% in the top ten. Samples held 1-10 million cryopreserved PBMC before DNA extraction. Germline CDR1 and CDR2: SGHNT and YYREEE (reference sequence). This CDR3 is 15 amino acids long. The specimen comprised unsorted PBMCs, sampled 3.4 years after starting antiretroviral therapy. The chain joins TRBV5-4 to TRBJ2-1; tentatively, D is TRBD1 or TRBD2 (6 bases each). This receptor was identified in a man aged 30 to 45 with HIV. CDR3 amino acids: CATSLGGLTTNEQFF. In DNA form, the CDR3 reads TGTGCCACCAGCTTGGGGGGCCTCACGACCAATGAGCAGTTCTTC. The full variable domain, rest sourced from reference TRBV5-4 and TRBJ2-1, is ETGVTQSPTHLIKTRGQQVTLRCSSQSGHNTVSWYQQALGQGPQFIFQYYREEENGRGNFPPRFSGLQFPNYSSELNVNALELDDSALYLCATSLGGLTTNEQFFGPGTRLTVL.